This T cell receptor beta chain was recovered during a study of early stage breast cancer tumors. Study overall: Invasive lobular carcinomas made up four of 12 ER+/PR+/HER2- tumors. Average read coverage per sample was 7.5 to 10-fold.

General study findings and limits: Blood repertoires resembled normal breast more than tumor. Unsorted bulk genomic DNA sequencing lacked pairing and functional marker data.

Repertoires were generated with immunoSEQ multiplex PCR, while TCRdb's copy carries only in-frame clones and drops some. The sample consists of 9,000 to 9,500 clones, 66% of them appearing once. This clone was detected only a few times. Its target is not known. Source material: breast tumor tissue. The clonotype comes from a person in their fifties with breast cancer.

CDR3 nucleotide sequence: TGTGCCAGCAGCCTTCGACAGGGGAGCACCCTTGAAGCTTTCTTT. It yields the protein CASSLRQGSTLEAFF. This chain links TRBV7-2 with TRBJ1-1; 8 bases are a match to TRBD1. The CDR3 loop spans 15 amino acids. CDR1 is SGHTA and CDR2 is FQGNSA in the germline V gene. J gave up 7 bases and V 5 bases, and 12 bases lay outside the gene matches.